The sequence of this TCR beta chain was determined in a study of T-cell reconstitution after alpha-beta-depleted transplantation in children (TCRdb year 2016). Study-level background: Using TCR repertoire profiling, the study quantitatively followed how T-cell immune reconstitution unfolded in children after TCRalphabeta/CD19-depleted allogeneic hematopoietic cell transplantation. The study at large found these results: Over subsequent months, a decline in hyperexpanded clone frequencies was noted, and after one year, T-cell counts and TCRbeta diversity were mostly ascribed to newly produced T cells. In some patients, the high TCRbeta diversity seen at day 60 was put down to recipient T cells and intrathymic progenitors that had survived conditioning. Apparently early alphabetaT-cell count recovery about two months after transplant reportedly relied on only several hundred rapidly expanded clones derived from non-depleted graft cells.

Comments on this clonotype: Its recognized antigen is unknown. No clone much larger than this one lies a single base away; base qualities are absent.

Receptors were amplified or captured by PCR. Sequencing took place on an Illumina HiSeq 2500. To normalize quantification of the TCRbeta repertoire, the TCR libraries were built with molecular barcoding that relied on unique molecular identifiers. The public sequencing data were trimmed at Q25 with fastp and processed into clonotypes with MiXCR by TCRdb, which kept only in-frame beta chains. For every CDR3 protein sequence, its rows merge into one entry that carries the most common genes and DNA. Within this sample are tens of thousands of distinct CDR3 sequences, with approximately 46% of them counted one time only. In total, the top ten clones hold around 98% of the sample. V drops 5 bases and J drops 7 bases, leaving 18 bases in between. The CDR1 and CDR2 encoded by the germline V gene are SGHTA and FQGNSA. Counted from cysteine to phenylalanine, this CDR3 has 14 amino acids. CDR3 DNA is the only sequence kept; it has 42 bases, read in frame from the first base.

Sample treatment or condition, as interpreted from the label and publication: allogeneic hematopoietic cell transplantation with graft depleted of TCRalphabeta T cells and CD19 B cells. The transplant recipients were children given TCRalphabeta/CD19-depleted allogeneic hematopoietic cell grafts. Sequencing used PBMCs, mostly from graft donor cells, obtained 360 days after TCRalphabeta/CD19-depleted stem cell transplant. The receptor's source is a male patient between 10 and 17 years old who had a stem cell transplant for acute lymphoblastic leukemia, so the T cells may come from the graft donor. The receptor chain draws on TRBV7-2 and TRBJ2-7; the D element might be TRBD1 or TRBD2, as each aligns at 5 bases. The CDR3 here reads CASSHGTPRGEQYF. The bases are TGTGCCAGCAGCCACGGGACGCCCCGAGGGGAGCAGTACTTC. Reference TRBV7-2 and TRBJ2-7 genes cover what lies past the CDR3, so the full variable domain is GAGVSQSPSNKVTEKGKDVELRCDPISGHTALYWYRQSLGQGLEFLIYFQGNSAPDKSGLPSDRFSAERTGGSVSTLTIQRTQQEDSAVYLCASSHGTPRGEQYFGPGTRLTVT.